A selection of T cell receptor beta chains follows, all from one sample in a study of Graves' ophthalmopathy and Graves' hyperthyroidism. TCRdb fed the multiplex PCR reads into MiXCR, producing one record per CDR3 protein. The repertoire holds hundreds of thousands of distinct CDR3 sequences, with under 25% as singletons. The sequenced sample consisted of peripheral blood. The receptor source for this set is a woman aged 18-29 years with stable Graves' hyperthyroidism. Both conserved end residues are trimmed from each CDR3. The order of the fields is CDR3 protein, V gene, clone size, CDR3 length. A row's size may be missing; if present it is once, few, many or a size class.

CDR3: ASTVGGRANTGELF
V: TRBV12-3/TRBV12-4
size: -
length: 14

CDR3: ASSLWGQGWKYSPLH
V: TRBV28
size: -
length: 15

CDR3: ASSLLLAGGIGETQY
V: TRBV5-1
size: many
length: 15

CDR3: ASSFDPGPETQY
V: TRBV7-2
size: -
length: 12

CDR3: SAPSPRDGDTEAF
V: TRBV20-1
size: many
length: 13

CDR3: ASRTGTLEAF
V: TRBV6-1
size: many
length: 10

CDR3: AWSLDRGDGYT
V: TRBV30
size: many
length: 11

CDR3: ASSSRENNPLH
V: TRBV12-3/TRBV12-4
size: many
length: 11

CDR3: ASSQATGMNTEAF
V: TRBV14
size: many
length: 13

CDR3: ASSAGTSGSPPSSYEQY
V: TRBV6-1
size: many
length: 17

CDR3: ASSPRTGKGPQH
V: TRBV12-3/TRBV12-4
size: -
length: 12

CDR3: ASSVDPGQGETQY
V: TRBV9
size: many
length: 13

CDR3: AWSYWTGELF
V: TRBV30
size: -
length: 10